What follows are 15 T cell receptor beta chains derived from one specimen sequenced in a study of blood T cell repertoires in COVID-19 (dated by TCRdb to 2020 to 2021). Library preparation used the immunoSEQ multiplex PCR assay. Not all clones reach the TCRdb copy of this immuneACCESS table, which keeps in-frame sequences only. Checked studies attribute under half of the gap to unresolved V genes and leave the rest unexplained. This sample gives around 130,000 clones in total; approximately 77% of them show up just once. Roughly 7.9% of the sample is held by the ten biggest clonotypes. Material: peripheral blood. The receptors here all came from a human donor in a cohort sampled during active COVID-19.

J is TRBJ1-2 and V is TRBV5-1; D is undetermined. Germline loops: CDR1 SGHRS, CDR2 YFSETQ. V gave up 1 base and J gave up 1 base, with 8 bases separating them. The CDR3 is made up of 14 amino acids. The DNA for the CDR3 is TGCGCCAGCAGCTTGTTGGGCAGTAACTATGGCTACACCTTC. It translates to CASSLLGSNYGYTF.

V and J are TRBV5-6 and TRBJ2-7; D uncertain. V shed 0 bases and J shed 3 bases, with 10 bases lying between them. Germline CDR1 and CDR2: SGHDT and YYEEEE. The CDR3 is made up of 14 amino acids. This CDR3 is CASSLGGAYYEQYF. As DNA, the CDR3 is TGTGCCAGCAGCTTGGGTGGAGCCTACTACGAGCAGTACTTC.

The genes are TRBV11-1 and TRBJ2-7; 7 bases are shared with TRBD1. This CDR3 comprises 14 residues. The J segment lost 1 base and the V segment lost 5 bases, leaving 5 bases of the junction unmatched. Germline values: CDR1 SGHAT, CDR2 FQDESV (reference sequence). The CDR3 loop reads CASSTRTGSYEQYF. Written as DNA, the CDR3 is TGTGCCAGCAGCACCAGGACAGGATCCTACGAGCAGTACTTC.

This clone was found a few times. This rearrangement joins TRBV10-3 to TRBJ2-7; D might be TRBD2 (5 bases). Trimming took 1 base from V and 2 from J, leaving 9 bases between them. Per germline, CDR1 ENHRY and CDR2 SYGVKD. This CDR3 has 14 amino acids. The CDR3 bases are TGTGCCATCAGTGAGTACCGGGGAACCTACGAGCAGTACTTC. This translates into CAISEYRGTYEQYF.

This chain connects TRBV7-9 to TRBJ1-2; D may be TRBD1 (6 bases). CDR3 length: 16 amino acids. The ends were cut back, 5 bases at V and 0 bases at J, with 16 bases in the middle. Germline loops: CDR1 SEHNR, CDR2 FQNEAQ (reference sequence). CDR3 residues: CASSDMTGSPNYGYTF. CDR3 DNA: TGTGCCAGCAGCGACATGACAGGATCCCCTAACTATGGCTACACCTTC.

CDR3 DNA: TGTGCCAGCAGCCACGCGATAGGCGGCAGTTCCTACGAGCAGTACTTC. Amino acids: CASSHAIGGSSYEQYF. The chain combines TRBV5-6 with TRBJ2-7; D not resolved. Germline-derived CDR1 and CDR2 are SGHDT and YYEEEE. V dropped 4 bases and J dropped 1 base, with 18 bases sitting between them. CDR3 size: 16 residues.

In this sample, this clone turned up once. This chain connects TRBV6-5 to TRBJ1-5; D might be TRBD1 (5 bases). Per the germline V gene, CDR1 is MNHEY and CDR2 is SVGAGI. V dropped 2 bases and J dropped 5 bases, with 7 bases sitting between them. This CDR3 is 13 amino acids long. The CDR3 DNA reads TGTGCCAGCAGTTACGCGGGGGATCAGCCCCAGCATTTT. It translates to CASSYAGDQPQHF.

The rearrangement joins TRBV19 to TRBJ2-7, with 9 bases fitting TRBD2. V lost 5 bases, J lost 3 bases, and 8 bases stayed unmatched. The germline CDR1 and CDR2 sequences are LNHDA and SQIVND (reference sequence). The CDR3 has 15 amino acids. The CDR3 spells CASSPSAGGYYEQYF. The CDR3 nucleotides are TGTGCCAGTAGTCCCTCCGCGGGGGGGTACTACGAGCAGTACTTC. Full variable domain (rest looked up from reference TRBV19 and TRBJ2-7): DGGITQSPKYLFRKEGQNVTLSCEQNLNHDAMYWYRQDPGQGLRLIYYSQIVNDFQKGDIAEGYSVSREKKESFPLTVTSAQKNPTAFYLCASSPSAGGYYEQYFGPGTRLTVT.

The rearrangement links TRBV9 to TRBJ2-1; TRBD1 aligns across 7 bases. The ends lost 1 base at V and 8 bases at J; junction bases unmatched: 12. This CDR3 is 16 amino acids long. Germline assignment: CDR1 SGDLS and CDR2 YYNGEE. CDR3: CASSVPRQGMFHEQFF. The CDR3 region has the DNA TGTGCCAGCAGCGTACCCAGACAGGGAATGTTCCATGAGCAGTTCTTC.

J is TRBJ1-1 and V is TRBV19; no clear D. This CDR3 is built from 14 residues. Germline assignment: CDR1 LNHDA and CDR2 SQIVND (reference sequence). V lost 3 bases, J lost 1 base, and 9 bases lay in between. The CDR3 nucleotides read TGTGCCAGTAGTATGCCCGGGGAGAACACTGAAGCTTTCTTT. It is translated as CASSMPGENTEAFF.

This clone turned up a few times. The rearrangement uses TRBV7-9 and TRBJ2-6; weak D call: TRBD1 (6 bases). The V gene's germline CDR1 is SEHNR and CDR2 FQNEAQ (reference sequence). V was pared by 8 bases and J by 0 bases, with 17 bases between. This CDR3 comprises 17 residues. The CDR3 region is CASSRGTSVSGANVLTF. In DNA form, the CDR3 reads TGTGCCAGCTCAAGAGGGACATCAGTCTCTGGGGCCAACGTCCTGACTTTC.

This clone was detected only once. The rearrangement joins TRBV2 to TRBJ1-5; 7 bases agree with TRBD1. CDR3 length: 16 amino acids. The germline V gene encodes CDR1 SNHLY and CDR2 FYNNEI. J was trimmed by 3 bases and V by 5 bases; bases with no gene match: 10. In DNA form, the CDR3 reads TGTGCCAGCAGTCCTAAGCTTGGGACAGCCAATCAGCCCCAGCATTTT. As protein: CASSPKLGTANQPQHF.

This clone was counted only a few times. The gene calls are TRBV9 and TRBJ2-2; TRBD2 agrees at 7 bases. Losses at the gene ends were 6 bases for V and 4 bases for J; bases not matched to a gene: 15. This CDR3 spans 17 amino acids. The germline gives CDR1 SGDLS, CDR2 YYNGEE. This CDR3 reads CASNSRSEAGSTGELFF. CDR3 nucleotide sequence: TGTGCCAGCAACTCGAGATCCGAAGCGGGAAGCACCGGGGAGCTGTTTTTT. Filled out from reference TRBV9 and TRBJ2-2, the complete variable domain reads DSGVTQTPKHLITATGQRVTLRCSPRSGDLSVYWYQQSLDQGLQFLIQYYNGEERAKGNILERFSAQQFPDLHSELNLSSLELGDSALYFCASNSRSEAGSTGELFFGEGSRLTVL.

The rearrangement links TRBV6-2 or TRBV6-3 to TRBJ2-3, with 9 bases fitting TRBD2. This CDR3 is 16 amino acids long. Germline loops: CDR1 MNHEY, CDR2 SVGEGT. J was trimmed by 0 bases and V by 2 bases; bases with no gene match: 3. CDR3 loop: CASSYPREGSTDTQYF. The CDR3 region has the DNA TGTGCCAGCAGTTACCCGCGGGAGGGTAGCACAGATACGCAGTATTTT.

This chain links TRBV28 with TRBJ1-2; the match to TRBD1 covers 7 bases. The CDR3 totals 15 residues. With V trimmed by 6 bases and J by 4 bases, 11 bases remained unmatched. Germline CDR1 reads MDHEN; CDR2 reads SYDVKM. CDR3 protein: CASRRGGQGGYGYTF. CDR3 DNA: TGTGCCAGCAGGAGAGGGGGCCAGGGGGGCTATGGCTACACCTTC.